What follows is one TCR beta chain and its context. The sample carries other DNA sequences with the same CDR3. This specimen belongs to a study of shared clonotypes between healthy human individuals. The assay was immunoSEQ multiplex PCR, and TCRdb's table has in-frame clones only and misses some. The sample holds over 2 million clones; over 85% are singletons and the top ten take more than 0.95%. Naive CD8 cells lacked CD45RO, underwent positive selection for CCR7 and left out terminally differentiated effector memory CD45RA+ cells. Germline lookup yields CDR1 GTSNPN and CDR2 SVGIG (reference sequence). The CDR3 sequence is 12 residues long. The V and J ends lost 5 bases and 0 bases, in that order; junction bases with no gene match: 1.

The TCR comes from a man aged 18 to 29 in good health. The sequencing input was naive CD8+ T cells sorted from blood. This chain joins TRBV30 and TRBJ2-7; TRBD2 agrees at 7 bases. CDR3 in DNA: TGTGCCTGGCGGGGGGACTCCTACGAGCAGTACTTC. It encodes CAWRGDSYEQYF. The whole variable domain, filled in from reference TRBV30 and TRBJ2-7, reads SQTIHQWPATLVQPVGSPLSLECTVEGTSNPNLYWYRQAAGRGLQLLFYSVGIGQISSEVPQNLSASRPQDRQFILSSKKLLLSDSGFYLCAWRGDSYEQYFGPGTRLTVT.